This T cell receptor beta chain was profiled in a study of cytomegalovirus exposure and HLA in healthy donors. As for the study in general: Samples from HLA-typed donors yielded 65 million to 85 million unique TCRs in an early data release. There were 350 to 400 genotyped donors. Of these, roughly 80% fell in the genetic ancestry cluster associated with self-reported Caucasian donors. Study-level results: Cytomegalovirus status, reportedly, was diagnosed with high specificity and sensitivity by the classifier. In a later analysis, productive TCRs from donors in an Asian-associated ancestry cluster reportedly carried fewer N-insertions than the cohort mean.

The PCR employed 60 Vbeta primers together with 13 Jbeta primers. Repertoires were generated with immunoSEQ multiplex PCR, while TCRdb's copy carries only in-frame clones and drops some. Altogether about 120,000 clones are present, approximately 78% being singletons, with the ten largest covering 2.5% to 3.5%. Comment on this clone: Its specificity is not known.

Trimming took 11 bases from V and 0 from J; bases not matched to a gene: 10. CDR3 length equals 15 residues. Germline V gene sequence: CDR1 MDHEN, CDR2 SYDVKM. This chain uses TRBV28 with TRBJ1-3; TRBD1 matches at 7 bases. Input material: PBMCs. The sequence was obtained from a woman in her twenties or thirties in good health and CMV-seropositive. The CDR3 reads CACSSTGVSGNTIYF. The CDR3 nucleotides are TGTGCCTGCTCATCCACAGGGGTCTCTGGAAACACCATATATTTT.